A single sample is the source of the 32 T cell receptor beta chains below, sequenced in a study of low-dose radiotherapy and immunotherapy resistance in tumors. Noted time point: before trial treatment. First-strand cDNA used TRAV- and TRBV-specific primers, covering alpha and beta chains. TCRs underwent 20 PCR cycles of amplification with a constant-region primer and V-primer adapter. TCRdb redid the calling of the reads with MiXCR, one entry per CDR3 protein. The profile shows around 79,000 distinct CDR3 sequences, approximately 20% of them singletons. This specimen consisted of PBMCs, obtained before treatment. The origin of the receptors is a male donor with prostate cancer.

This clonotype was counted many times. V is TRBV11-2 and J is TRBJ2-4; weak D call: TRBD1 (6 bases). CDR3 length: 17 residues. Germline V gene sequence: CDR1 SGHAT, CDR2 FQNNGV. Trimming shortened V by 5 bases and J by 0 bases, and 17 bases separated the two germline ends. CDR3 amino acids: CASSTAGTPLAKNIQYF. CDR3 DNA: TGTGCCAGCAGCACCGCCGGGACACCTTTAGCCAAAAACATTCAGTACTTC.

This clonotype was detected many times. The rearrangement uses TRBV7-9 and TRBJ1-1; D uncertain. The germline CDR1 and CDR2 sequences are SEHNR and FQNEAQ (reference sequence). V was trimmed by 5 bases and J by 11 bases, leaving 12 bases between them. The CDR3 is 11 residues long. The CDR3 loop is CASSGPVGAFF. The CDR3 DNA follows: TGTGCCAGCAGCGGGCCCGTTGGGGCTTTCTTT. The whole variable domain, remainder taken from reference TRBV7-9 and TRBJ1-1, is DTGVSQNPRHKITKRGQNVTFRCDPISEHNRLYWYRQTLGQGPEFLTYFQNEAQLEKSRLLSDRFSAERPKGSFSTLEIQRTEQGDSAMYLCASSGPVGAFFGQGTRLTVV.

This clonotype was recorded many times. CDR3 nucleotides: TGTGCCAGCAGCCGCCCCGGGATATTCGAGACCCAGTACTTC. Translated, it gives CASSRPGIFETQYF. The chain is built from TRBV11-1 and TRBJ2-5, with D tentatively TRBD2 (5 bases). Per the germline V gene, CDR1 is SGHAT and CDR2 is FQDESV (reference sequence). V was pared by 5 bases and J by 5 bases, with 15 bases between. CDR3 size: 14 residues.

This clonotype was detected many times. The chain joins TRBV20-1 to TRBJ2-5; 11 nucleotides match TRBD2. Looked up from germline, CDR1 is DFQATT and CDR2 is SNEGSKA (reference sequence). The length of the CDR3 is 16 residues. With 6 bases clipped from V and 5 bases from J, the junction kept 14 bases outside the gene matches. The CDR3 reads CSATRYLAGGAETQYF. The CDR3 DNA reads TGCAGTGCGACCCGGTACCTAGCGGGGGGTGCGGAGACCCAGTACTTC.

This clonotype showed up many times. The chain couples TRBV5-4 to TRBJ2-1, with 10 bases fitting TRBD2. Losses at the gene ends were 5 bases for V and 5 bases for J; bases not matched to a gene: 7. Germline V gene sequence: CDR1 SGHNT, CDR2 YYREEE (reference sequence). This CDR3 comprises 15 residues. CDR3 region: CASSSQAGGNNEQFF. The DNA of the CDR3 is TGTGCCAGCAGTTCGCAAGCGGGAGGGAACAATGAGCAGTTCTTC.

The chain is built from TRBV4-3 and TRBJ2-3; possible D gene TRBD2, 6 bases. This CDR3 has 17 residues. Trimming removed 4 bases at V and 1 base at J, with 18 bases between. CDR1 and CDR2 from the germline V gene are LGHNA and YSLEER. In DNA, the CDR3 is TGCGCCAGCAGCCCAAGGAGCGGGCCCCGGGGCACAGATACGCAGTATTTT. Protein sequence: CASSPRSGPRGTDTQYF.

This clonotype has a count of ten or more. V gene TRBV29-1 combines with J gene TRBJ1-2, with D perhaps TRBD1 (6 bases). The CDR3 is 12 residues long. CDR1 and CDR2 from the germline V gene are SQVTM and ANQGSEA. The V end lost 4 bases, the J end lost 3 bases, and 9 bases lay between the germline ends. As DNA, the CDR3 is TGCAGCGTTGTAGCAGGGGACTATGGCTACACCTTC. It specifies CSVVAGDYGYTF.

This clonotype was counted at least ten times. One junction end disagrees with the germline gene, perhaps due to a read error. The V gene is TRBV3-1, the J gene TRBJ1-2; D is possibly TRBD1 (5 bases). The CDR3 is made up of 16 amino acids. Per the germline V gene, CDR1 is LGHDT and CDR2 is YNNKEL (reference sequence). The CDR3 reads CASSEDRERGENGYTF. The CDR3 DNA is TGTGCCAGCAGCGAAGATCGGGAACGGGGGGAGAATGGCTACACCTTC.

This clonotype has at least ten counts. The chain carries TRBV4-3 and TRBJ1-1; D possibly corresponds to TRBD1 (6 bases). The V gene lost 4 bases and the J gene lost 4 bases, with 19 bases spanning the gap. The CDR3 sequence is 16 residues long. CDR1 is LGHNA and CDR2 is YSLEER in the germline V gene. The CDR3 DNA is TGCGCCAGCAGCCCAGATGGACAGACAGCCGGCACTGAAGCTTTCTTT. Its protein product is CASSPDGQTAGTEAFF.

This clonotype was seen many times. The chain uses TRBV7-6 and TRBJ2-1; 7 bases line up with TRBD1. CDR1 is SGHVS, CDR2 FNYEAQ, per germline. J was trimmed by 1 base and V by 1 base; bases with no gene match: 1. The CDR3 totals 15 residues. The CDR3 region has the DNA TGTGCCAGCAGCTTAGGACAGGGTTCCTACAATGAGCAGTTCTTC. This codes for CASSLGQGSYNEQFF.

This clonotype has at least ten counts. CDR3 coding DNA: TGTGCCAGTAGTCCCCGTCGGGACAGGGGGCCCAACGAGCAGTACTTC. Protein: CASSPRRDRGPNEQYF. The chain couples TRBV19 to TRBJ2-7; 12 nucleotides agree with TRBD1. The length of the CDR3 is 16 residues. The V segment lost 5 bases and the J segment 5 bases; nucleotides outside the gene matches: 10. Germline-derived CDR1 and CDR2 are LNHDA and SQIVND (reference sequence).

This clonotype showed up many times. The genes are TRBV7-9 and TRBJ1-1; D possibly corresponds to TRBD1 (5 bases). This CDR3 region has 12 residues. CDR1 SEHNR and CDR2 FQNEAQ come from the germline V gene (reference sequence). The germline V and J ends were trimmed by 5 bases and 4 bases, with 8 bases remaining between them. The CDR3 DNA follows: TGTGCCAGCAGCCCAGGGAGCACTGAAGCTTTCTTT. Translation: CASSPGSTEAFF.

This clonotype has just one count. This may be a read error, as it is one base from a much larger clone. The chain carries TRBV7-3 and TRBJ2-7, with D perhaps matching TRBD2 (5 bases). The length of the CDR3 is 15 residues. In germline, CDR1 is SGHTA, CDR2 FQGTGA. V lost 5 bases and J 7 bases, leaving 21 bases between the germline ends. CDR3 bases: TGTGCCAGCAGCCCAAATGTCCTAGCACACAATGAGCAGTACTTC. Translation: CASSPNVLAHNEQYF.

This clonotype was detected many times. CDR3 coding DNA: TGTGCCAGCAGTCCACAGGGTTCGGGGAAAGAGACCCAGTACTTC. The encoded protein is CASSPQGSGKETQYF. The chain carries TRBV12-3 or TRBV12-4 and TRBJ2-5, with D perhaps TRBD1 (6 bases). Deletions cut 5 bases from V and 3 bases from J, with 16 bases between. CDR3 length equals 15 residues.

The table lists this clonotype with many counts. V and J are TRBV20-1 and TRBJ1-1; D remains ambiguous. CDR3 size: 13 residues. Germline values: CDR1 DFQATT, CDR2 SNEGSKA (reference sequence). V lost 6 bases and J 2 bases, leaving 13 bases between the germline ends. The CDR3: CSALHLGNTEAFF. Here the CDR3 DNA reads TGCAGTGCCCTGCACTTGGGCAACACTGAAGCTTTCTTT.

This clonotype came up many times. The chain combines TRBV7-2 with TRBJ2-5; 8 bases match TRBD1. V lost 5 bases, J lost 1 base, and 6 bases stayed unmatched. Looked up from germline, CDR1 is SGHTA and CDR2 is FQGNSA. This CDR3 is 15 amino acids long. The CDR3 is CASSPSGTGQETQYF. CDR3 bases: TGTGCCAGCAGCCCGTCCGGGACAGGCCAAGAGACCCAGTACTTC.

This clonotype was seen only once. This sequence is one base from a far larger clone and is likely a read error. The V gene is TRBV6-6, the J gene TRBJ2-5, with TRBD2 as a possible D gene (6 bases). This CDR3 region has 13 residues. Trimming cost V 8 bases and J 4 bases, with 14 bases left between them. Germline V gene lookup returns CDR1 MNHNY and CDR2 SVGAGI (reference sequence). The CDR3 spells CASEQSGGETQYF. DNA for the CDR3: TGTGCCAGCGAGCAGTCCGGGGGAGAGACCCAGTACTTC.

The genes are TRBV5-1 and TRBJ1-6; 7 bases fit TRBD1. The CDR3 totals 16 residues. V shed 4 bases, J shed 7 bases, and the junction held 11 bases outside the gene matches. Germline values: CDR1 SGHRS, CDR2 YFSETQ. The CDR3 region is CASSEGTVGPNSPLHF. CDR3 nucleotide sequence: TGCGCCAGCAGCGAAGGGACAGTGGGGCCGAATTCACCCCTCCACTTT.

This clonotype has at least ten counts. The chain recombines TRBV4-1 with TRBJ2-1; the D is unclear. CDR3 length: 12 residues. V was clipped by 3 bases and J by 11 bases, with 11 bases between them. Germline V CDR1 and CDR2: MGHRA, YSYEKL. The CDR3 is CASSQPAIKQFF. The CDR3 coding sequence is TGCGCCAGCAGCCAGCCAGCTATTAAGCAGTTCTTC.

This clonotype was recorded at least ten times. The chain combines TRBV27 with TRBJ1-2; a possible D gene is TRBD1 (5 bases). Germline V gene sequence: CDR1 MNHEY, CDR2 SMNVEV (reference sequence). Deletions cut 3 bases from V and 4 bases from J, with 12 bases between. This CDR3 is 14 amino acids long. This chain's CDR3 is CASSLNTQGYGYTF. The CDR3 DNA is TGTGCCAGCAGTTTGAACACCCAGGGCTATGGCTACACCTTC.

Ten or more counts support this clonotype. This chain connects TRBV3-1 to TRBJ1-1; D is perhaps TRBD1 (5 bases). The CDR3 spans 14 residues. Trimming removed 4 bases at V and 1 base at J, with 10 bases between. CDR1 is LGHDT, CDR2 YNNKEL, per germline (reference sequence). CDR3 sequence reads: CASSPGRGNTEAFF. In nucleotides, the CDR3 is TGTGCCAGCAGCCCCGGAAGGGGGAACACTGAAGCTTTCTTT.

This clonotype was observed at least ten times. This chain links TRBV27 with TRBJ2-7; TRBD2 is a possible D gene (6 bases). V dropped 0 bases and J dropped 5 bases, with 14 bases sitting between them. The CDR3 has 15 amino acids. Germline loops: CDR1 MNHEY, CDR2 SMNVEV (reference sequence). CDR3 loop: CASSLSFGSGHEQYF. Written as DNA, the CDR3 is TGTGCCAGCAGTTTATCGTTCGGGAGTGGCCACGAGCAGTACTTC.

This clonotype has only a few counts. The chain is built from TRBV7-3 and TRBJ2-1; 8 nucleotides line up with TRBD2. The CDR3 totals 15 residues. Per germline, CDR1 SGHTA and CDR2 FQGTGA. V dropped 5 bases and J dropped 4; count of bases not matched to a gene: 7. CDR3 residues: CASSKGTSGYNEQFF. CDR3 bases: TGTGCCAGCAGCAAAGGAACTAGCGGATACAATGAGCAGTTCTTC.

This clonotype has a count of ten or more. The J gene is TRBJ1-2, the V gene TRBV12-3 or TRBV12-4, with TRBD1 as a possible D gene (6 bases). This CDR3 is built from 19 residues. V shed 5 bases and J shed 0 bases, with 25 bases lying between them. For the CDR3, the DNA is TGTGCCAGCAGTCCAAAAGGGGGGCTCGTTAAGGGGGCTAACTATGGCTACACCTTC. Translated: CASSPKGGLVKGANYGYTF.

A word on this clonotype: It may be a read error: a sequence one base away is much more abundant. V is TRBV7-3 and J is TRBJ2-7, with 9 bases lining up with TRBD2. Germline lookup yields CDR1 SGHTA and CDR2 FQGTGA. CDR3 length: 14 amino acids. Trimming removed 0 bases from V and 13 bases from J; junction bases left unmatched: 10. In DNA form, the CDR3 reads TGTGCCAGCAGCTTAACTACCGGGACTAGCATACCATACTTC. Protein: CASSLTTGTSIPYF.

A remark on this clonotype: A far larger clone is one base from this, pointing to a likely read error. The chain is built from TRBV28 and TRBJ2-1; TRBD1 agrees at 10 bases. The germline gives CDR1 MDHEN, CDR2 SYDVKM. The CDR3 totals 14 residues. Trimming took 3 bases from V and 10 from J; bases not matched to a gene: 6. The CDR3 region has the DNA TGTGCCAGCAGTTTGGGACAGGGGTCCTACGAGCAGTTCTTC. It yields the protein CASSLGQGSYEQFF. The complete variable domain, with remaining parts taken from reference TRBV28 and TRBJ2-1, reads DVKVTQSSRYLVKRTGEKVFLECVQDMDHENMFWYRQDPGLGLRLIYFSYDVKMKEKGDIPEGYSVSREKKERFSLILESASTNQTSMYLCASSLGQGSYEQFFGPGTRLTVL.

This clonotype was recorded at least ten times. The chain joins TRBV28 to TRBJ2-1; D might be TRBD1 (6 bases). Germline V gene sequence: CDR1 MDHEN, CDR2 SYDVKM. The CDR3 totals 16 residues. The germline V and J ends were trimmed by 6 bases and 4 bases, with 19 bases remaining between them. CDR3 loop: CASSQTWQGRYNEQFF. DNA for the CDR3: TGTGCCAGCAGCCAGACTTGGCAGGGGCGTTACAATGAGCAGTTCTTC.

This clonotype appeared a few times. The CDR3 bases are TGTGCCAGCAGTTTAGCGGGAGTCAATGAGCAGTTCTTC. Translation: CASSLAGVNEQFF. The chain carries TRBV6-2 or TRBV6-3 and TRBJ2-1; 9 bases agree with TRBD2. J lost 6 bases, V lost 4 bases, and 1 base had no gene match. The length of the CDR3 is 13 residues. Germline-derived CDR1 and CDR2 are MNHEY and SVGEGT.

This clonotype was observed at least ten times. This rearrangement joins TRBV4-3 to TRBJ2-7; 8 nucleotides agree with TRBD2. The junction had 4 bases not matched to a gene; V was cut back by 3 bases and J by 3 bases. The length of the CDR3 is 14 residues. Germline CDR1 reads LGHNA; CDR2 reads YSLEER. DNA of the CDR3: TGCGCCAGCAGCCAGACCCTAGCGGGCTACGAGCAGTACTTC. Its translation is CASSQTLAGYEQYF.

The chain is built from TRBV7-2 and TRBJ2-1; a weak D match, TRBD2 (7 bases). CDR1 SGHTA and CDR2 FQGNSA come from the germline V gene. The CDR3 has 13 amino acids. With 8 bases removed from V and 7 bases from J, the gap between germline ends came to 15 bases. The CDR3, as DNA: TGTGCCAGCCAAAGAGGGGGGGCTAATGAGCAGTTCTTC. Translation gives CASQRGGANEQFF.

This clonotype has ten or more counts. The chain couples TRBV6-1 to TRBJ2-7, with D possibly matching TRBD2 (7 bases). The germline V gene encodes CDR1 MNHNS and CDR2 SASEGT. Trimming stripped 6 bases from V and 3 bases from J, with 18 bases between. The CDR3 is 15 residues long. CDR3 coding DNA: TGTGCCAGCAGATCCGACGGGGGGCGCGTCTACGAGCAGTACTTC. It specifies CASRSDGGRVYEQYF.

J is TRBJ1-2 and V is TRBV6-5; D ambiguous. CDR1 is MNHEY and CDR2 is SVGAGI in the germline V gene. The CDR3 has 15 residues. V dropped 2 bases and J dropped 5 bases, with 15 bases sitting between them. The CDR3 spells CASSYRGDGNYGYTF. In DNA form, the CDR3 reads TGTGCCAGCAGTTACCGTGGAGACGGCAATTATGGCTACACCTTC.